These 19 T cell receptor beta chains share one sample of origin, sequenced in a study of monozygotic twins with inflammatory bowel disease. From the 5' RACE reads, TCRdb lists one entry per CDR3 protein and no DNA. The table lists approximately 150,000 distinct CDR3 sequences. Specimen: blood. The receptors stem from a human donor with ulcerative colitis or Crohn's disease, or a healthy co-twin of an affected twin (not recorded which).

The genes are TRBV4-3 and TRBJ1-2; TCRdb selects TRBD1, and the lack of DNA leaves this call unchecked. The germline V gene encodes CDR1 LGHNA and CDR2 YSLEER. This CDR3 has 17 residues. The chain's CDR3 is CASSQYGTDLFNYGYTF.

This chain joins TRBV6-2 or TRBV6-3 and TRBJ1-5; the TCRdb D gene call, TRBD1, has no DNA to confirm it. This CDR3 is built from 14 residues. Germline V gene data show CDR1 as MNHEY and CDR2 as SVGEGT. CDR3 region: CASSSTGGRQPQHF.

The chain couples TRBV29-1 to TRBJ1-3; TCRdb's D call of TRBD1 is untestable without DNA. CDR1 and CDR2 from the germline V gene are SQVTM and ANQGSEA. CDR3 length equals 12 residues. The CDR3 protein is CSAGQAGNTIYF.

The genes are TRBV20-1 and TRBJ1-4. The germline CDR1 and CDR2 sequences are DFQATT and SNEGSKA (reference sequence). The CDR3 is made up of 12 amino acids. The CDR3 loop reads CSARGAGEKLFF.

The rearrangement uses TRBV20-1 and TRBJ2-2; with no DNA, the TCRdb D assignment of TRBD1 cannot be verified. Germline CDR1 DFQATT, CDR2 SNEGSKA (reference sequence). The CDR3 is made up of 16 amino acids. The CDR3 sequence: CSARGGGQPNTGELFF.

The rearrangement joins TRBV21-1 to TRBJ2-2. TRBV21-1 is a known pseudogene. CDR3 length: 17 amino acids. CDR3 in amino acids: CASSKAHADRSTGELFF.

The chain couples TRBV28 to TRBJ2-3; the TCRdb call, TRBD1, lacks DNA for checking. CDR1 is MDHEN and CDR2 is SYDVKM in the germline V gene. The CDR3 spans 14 residues. This CDR3 is CASSPPGRLDTQYF. Based on the CDR3 plus reference TRBV28 and TRBJ2-3, the full variable domain is DVKVTQSSRYLVKRTGEKVFLECVQDMDHENMFWYRQDPGLGLRLIYFSYDVKMKEKGDIPEGYSVSREKKERFSLILESASTNQTSMYLCASSPPGRLDTQYFGPGTRLTVL.

This chain uses TRBV4-1 with TRBJ1-5; the D call of TRBD1 rests on TCRdb alone, since no DNA is present to check it. This CDR3 has 14 residues. CDR1 and CDR2 (germline): MGHRA, YSYEKL. CDR3 amino acids: CASSLMDRVQPQHF.

This CDR3 reads CASSGGGGDYTDTQYF. The rearrangement uses TRBV9 and TRBJ2-3; there is no DNA to check the TCRdb D call of TRBD2. Per germline, CDR1 SGDLS and CDR2 YYNGEE. The CDR3 consists of 16 residues.

CDR3 sequence reads: CASSPAPEVNTEAFF. The V and J genes are TRBV18 and TRBJ1-1; TCRdb selects TRBD1, and the lack of DNA leaves this call unchecked. The CDR3 spans 15 residues. CDR1 KGHSH and CDR2 LQKENI come from the germline V gene. The full variable domain, with the rest looked up from reference TRBV18 and TRBJ1-1, is NAGVMQNPRHLVRRRGQEARLRCSPMKGHSHVYWYRQLPEEGLKFMVYLQKENIIDESGMPKERFSAEFPKEGPSILRIQQVVRGDSAAYFCASSPAPEVNTEAFFGQGTRLTVV.

The V call is TRBV19, the J call TRBJ2-5; no DNA is available, so the TRBD1 call from TCRdb remains unchecked. This CDR3 spans 15 amino acids. The germline gives CDR1 LNHDA, CDR2 SQIVND (reference sequence). Here the CDR3 reads CASSILTGGQETQYF.

The chain links TRBV27 to TRBJ2-4. Germline CDR1 reads MNHEY; CDR2 reads SMNVEV (reference sequence). The CDR3 has 13 amino acids. The CDR3 region is CASRSTAKNIQYF.

This chain links TRBV29-1 with TRBJ2-4; without DNA, the TCRdb call of TRBD1 cannot be checked. CDR1 and CDR2 (germline): SQVTM, ANQGSEA. The CDR3 totals 15 residues. CDR3: CSVERGGGAKNIQYF.

The chain recombines TRBV10-3 with TRBJ2-1; checking the TCRdb D call of TRBD2 is not possible without DNA. Germline-derived CDR1 and CDR2 are ENHRY and SYGVKD. The CDR3 sequence is 14 residues long. The CDR3 is CAIGRTSGNNEQFF.

The chain employs TRBV5-1 and TRBJ2-3; as DNA is missing, the TRBD1 call by TCRdb cannot be tested. The CDR3 contains 17 residues. Germline V CDR1 and CDR2: SGHRS, YFSETQ. CDR3 residues: CASSFRRQGASRDTQYF.

The genes are TRBV11-2 and TRBJ2-7; TCRdb's assignment of TRBD1 cannot be checked, as there is no DNA. Per the germline V gene, CDR1 is SGHAT and CDR2 is FQNNGV. This CDR3 contains 15 residues. CDR3: CASSLVETGPYEQYF. Complete variable domain (other parts from reference TRBV11-2 and TRBJ2-7): EAGVAQSPRYKIIEKRQSVAFWCNPISGHATLYWYQQILGQGPKLLIQFQNNGVVDDSQLPKDRFSAERLKGVDSTLKIQPAKLEDSAVYLCASSLVETGPYEQYFGPGTRLTVT.

CDR3: CASSQEVLTSGDSYEQYF. The chain couples TRBV3-1 to TRBJ2-7; without DNA, the TCRdb call of TRBD2 cannot be checked. Germline V gene lookup returns CDR1 LGHDT and CDR2 YNNKEL (reference sequence). The CDR3 length is 18 residues.

The chain employs TRBV9 and TRBJ2-7; TCRdb designates TRBD1, a call that cannot be tested without DNA. This CDR3 is built from 16 residues. Germline values: CDR1 SGDLS, CDR2 YYNGEE. The chain's CDR3 is CASSSAGPAGTYEQYF.

The chain's CDR3 is CASSLNREAFF. The chain carries TRBV5-1 and TRBJ1-1. This CDR3 comprises 11 residues. Germline V gives CDR1 SGHRS, CDR2 YFSETQ.